The 12 T cell receptor beta chains in this list originate from one sample, sequenced in a study of blood T cells in healthy people across ages. A sample-barcoded 5' primer and a J-beta primer mix were used in a second PCR of roughly 7 to 11 cycles. TCRdb fed the 5' RACE reads into MiXCR, producing one record per CDR3 protein. The table shows around 900,000 distinct CDR3 sequences, with roughly half occurring only once. The sample consisted of blood. The source is a woman in her sixties in good health.

The chain combines TRBV7-6 with TRBJ2-7; TRBD2 might be the D (7 bases). V dropped 4 bases and J dropped 0 bases, with 22 bases sitting between them. The CDR3 totals 18 residues. Germline CDR1 SGHVS, CDR2 FNYEAQ. The CDR3 region has the DNA TGTGCCAGCAGCTCCCAGGCGGGGGCAGGGTTAAACTCCTACGAGCAGTACTTC. Protein product: CASSSQAGAGLNSYEQYF.

The table lists this clonotype with a few counts. V usage is TRBV12-3 or TRBV12-4 and J usage is TRBJ2-7; 7 positions match TRBD1. The V and J ends lost 5 bases and 7 bases, in that order; junction bases with no gene match: 14. The length of the CDR3 is 15 residues. CDR3 amino acids: CASSLTGQILREQYF. CDR3 sequence (DNA): TGTGCCAGCAGTCTGACGGGACAGATACTACGAGAGCAGTACTTC.

Many counts were recorded for this clonotype. The chain uses TRBV7-9 and TRBJ2-3; D gene unclear. Germline CDR1 SEHNR, CDR2 FQNEAQ (reference sequence). V was trimmed by 2 bases and J by 4 bases, leaving 4 bases between them. This CDR3 is 12 amino acids long. The CDR3 region has the DNA TGTGCCAGCAGCTTAATAGCAGATACGCAGTATTTT. Residues: CASSLIADTQYF.

The chain couples TRBV4-3 to TRBJ1-3; D is unclear. The CDR3 totals 13 residues. V gave up 2 bases and J gave up 4 bases, with 6 bases separating them. Germline CDR1 and CDR2: LGHNA and YSLEER. The DNA for the CDR3 is TGCGCCAGCAGCCAAACCGGGGGAAACACCATATATTTT. It codes for CASSQTGGNTIYF.

This clonotype was found once. The chain links TRBV10-3 to TRBJ2-7; 11 bases map to TRBD2. The CDR3 is 16 residues long. The ends lost 3 bases at V and 3 bases at J; junction bases unmatched: 7. Germline CDR1 reads ENHRY; CDR2 reads SYGVKD. In nucleotides, the CDR3 is TGTGCCATCAGTGACCTAGCGGGAGGAAGGGGCTACGAGCAGTACTTC. Translated, it gives CAISDLAGGRGYEQYF.

Remarks on this clonotype: This may come from a read error, since a much larger clone is one base off. This chain links TRBV20-1 with TRBJ2-1; 9 positions match TRBD1. The CDR3 covers 15 residues. J was trimmed by 3 bases and V by 4 bases; bases with no gene match: 7. Germline CDR1 and CDR2: DFQATT and SNEGSKA (reference sequence). The CDR3 DNA is TGCAGTGCTACTAGGGACAGGGTCTACTACAATGAGCAGTTCTTC. Its translation: CSATRDRVYYNEQFF.

This clonotype appeared a few times. The J gene is TRBJ2-5, the V gene TRBV15; 10 bases match TRBD2. Trimming took 1 base from V and 3 from J; bases not matched to a gene: 2. The CDR3 sequence is 15 residues long. Germline values: CDR1 LNHNV, CDR2 YYDKDF (reference sequence). Written as DNA, the CDR3 is TGTGCCACCAGCAGAGCTAGCGGGGGCGAAGAGACCCAGTACTTC. As protein: CATSRASGGEETQYF.

V gene TRBV5-1 combines with J gene TRBJ2-5; 11 bases match TRBD1. J gave up 7 bases and V 4 bases, and 6 bases lay outside the gene matches. Germline values: CDR1 SGHRS, CDR2 YFSETQ. The CDR3 contains 14 residues. The CDR3, as DNA: TGCGCCAGCAGCACCGGACAGGGGGCCGCGACCCAGTACTTC. Its protein is CASSTGQGAATQYF.

The V call is TRBV6-6, the J call TRBJ2-5; D gene unclear. The CDR3 totals 13 residues. The V gene lost 6 bases and the J gene lost 5 bases, with 13 bases spanning the gap. Germline V gene lookup returns CDR1 MNHNY and CDR2 SVGAGI (reference sequence). The CDR3 sequence: CASRDGDLETQYF. DNA of the CDR3: TGTGCCAGCAGGGACGGAGACTTGGAGACCCAGTACTTC.

The CDR3 DNA reads TGCAGTGCCGCCCCGGCCAGGGCTGGCTACGAGCAGTACTTC. It codes for CSAAPARAGYEQYF. The rearrangement joins TRBV20-1 to TRBJ2-7; D possibly corresponds to TRBD1 (5 bases). V dropped 6 bases and J dropped 3 bases, with 18 bases sitting between them. Germline V gene sequence: CDR1 DFQATT, CDR2 SNEGSKA (reference sequence). The CDR3 spans 14 residues.

This clonotype was found once. The chain combines TRBV7-2 with TRBJ2-1; D might be TRBD1 or TRBD2, each matching 5 bases. The CDR3 loop spans 15 amino acids. Trimming removed 1 base from V and 6 bases from J, with 13 bases in between. Looked up from germline, CDR1 is SGHTA and CDR2 is FQGNSA. Here the CDR3 reads CASSLGVAGSNEQFF. In DNA form, the CDR3 reads TGTGCCAGCAGCTTAGGTGTTGCAGGGAGCAATGAGCAGTTCTTC.

This clonotype was counted between two and nine times. The chain couples TRBV4-1 to TRBJ1-2; the D is unclear. CDR1 and CDR2 (germline): MGHRA, YSYEKL. This CDR3 spans 17 amino acids. Trimming shortened V by 1 base and J by 3 bases, and 18 bases separated the two germline ends. The CDR3 DNA sequence: TGCGCCAGCAGCCAAGTTCGGAGTCGGGGTTGGGACTATGGCTACACCTTC. Translated, it gives CASSQVRSRGWDYGYTF.